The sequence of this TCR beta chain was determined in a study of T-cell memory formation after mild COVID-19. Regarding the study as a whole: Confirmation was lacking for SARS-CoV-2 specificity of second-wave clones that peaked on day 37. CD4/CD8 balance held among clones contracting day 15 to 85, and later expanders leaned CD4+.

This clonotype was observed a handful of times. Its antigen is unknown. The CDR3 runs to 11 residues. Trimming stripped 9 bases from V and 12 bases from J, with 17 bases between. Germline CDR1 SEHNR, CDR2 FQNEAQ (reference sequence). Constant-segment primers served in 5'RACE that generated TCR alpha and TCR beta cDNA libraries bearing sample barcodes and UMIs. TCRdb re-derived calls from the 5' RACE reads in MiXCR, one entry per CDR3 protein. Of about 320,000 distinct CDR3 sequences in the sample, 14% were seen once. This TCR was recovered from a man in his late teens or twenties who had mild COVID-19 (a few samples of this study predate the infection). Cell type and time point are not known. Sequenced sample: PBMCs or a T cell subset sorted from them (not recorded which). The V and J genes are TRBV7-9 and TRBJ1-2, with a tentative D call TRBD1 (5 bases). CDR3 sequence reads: CASGTQVGNTF. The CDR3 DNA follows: TGTGCCAGTGGGACCCAGGTCGGGAACACCTTC.